The 15 T cell receptor beta chains given below trace back to one sample, sequenced in a study of T cell responses to AZD1222 COVID-19 vaccine. The data were produced by immunoSEQ multiplex PCR, yet TCRdb's version contains in-frame clones alone and is incomplete. The data contain 130,000 to 150,000 clones, about nine tenths of them seen just once; the ten biggest clones take up around 2.1%. The source was peripheral blood, collected 28 days after the second AZD1222 dose. These TCRs come from an adult who received the AZD1222 COVID-19 vaccine.

This clone is a singleton in its sample. The chain has TRBV6-6 and TRBJ2-3; 9 bases fit TRBD2. J lost 6 bases, V lost 4 bases, and 5 bases had no gene match. This CDR3 is 14 amino acids long. CDR1 is MNHNY, CDR2 SVGAGI, per germline (reference sequence). The CDR3 loop reads CASSWRGGADTQYF. In DNA form, the CDR3 reads TGTGCCAGCAGTTGGCGCGGGGGGGCTGATACGCAGTATTTT.

The CDR3 sequence is CATTGFLTEAFF. The CDR3 bases are TGTGCCACCACAGGGTTTTTAACTGAAGCTTTCTTT. V gene TRBV10-3 combines with J gene TRBJ1-1; perhaps TRBD1 as D (6 bases). This CDR3 is 12 amino acids long. The V gene's germline CDR1 is ENHRY and CDR2 SYGVKD. Trimming removed 10 bases at V and 5 bases at J, with 14 bases between.

The chain recombines TRBV7-9 with TRBJ2-1, with D possibly being TRBD2 (6 bases). The CDR3 contains 19 residues. Deletions cut 7 bases from V and 1 base from J, with 26 bases between. Germline lookup yields CDR1 SEHNR and CDR2 FQNEAQ (reference sequence). CDR3 nucleotide sequence: TGTGCCAGCACCCTCGATTGGGGCGGGCGGGACCTGTCCTACAATGAGCAGTTCTTC. This codes for CASTLDWGGRDLSYNEQFF.

J is TRBJ1-3 and V is TRBV11-2; TRBD1 matches 11 bases. Germline V gene data show CDR1 as SGHAT and CDR2 as FQNNGV. The CDR3 length is 15 residues. J was trimmed by 6 bases and V by 5 bases; bases with no gene match: 6. The CDR3 region has the DNA TGTGCCAGCAGCCCAGGGACAGGGGGAAAAAACACCATATATTTT. Its translation is CASSPGTGGKNTIYF.

About this clone itself: This sample includes further DNA sequences coding for the same CDR3. The rearrangement links TRBV9 to TRBJ2-7; D possibly corresponds to TRBD1 (6 bases). This CDR3 contains 14 residues. V shed 0 bases and J shed 2 bases, with 9 bases lying between them. From germline, CDR1 is SGDLS and CDR2 YYNGEE. CDR3 coding DNA: TGTGCCAGCAGCGTAGGGGGGCAAGCCTACGAGCAGTACTTC. It yields the protein CASSVGGQAYEQYF.

This clone was counted a few times. The chain has TRBV7-9 and TRBJ1-1; TRBD1 aligns across 7 bases. V was clipped by 1 base and J by 0 bases; unmatched bases: 5. Germline V lookup: CDR1 SEHNR, CDR2 FQNEAQ (reference sequence). There are 16 residues in the CDR3. Written as DNA, the CDR3 is TGTGCCAGCAGCTTAGTGTGGGGACAGATGAACACTGAAGCTTTCTTT. It codes for CASSLVWGQMNTEAFF.

This chain connects TRBV7-9 to TRBJ1-2; D call uncertain. The germline gives CDR1 SEHNR, CDR2 FQNEAQ (reference sequence). The CDR3 extends over 12 amino acids. Trimming removed 5 bases at V and 8 bases at J, with 12 bases between. The CDR3 bases are TGTGCCAGCAGCCTATCACCCGGAGGCTACACCTTC. Amino acids: CASSLSPGGYTF. The full variable domain, completed using reference TRBV7-9 and TRBJ1-2, is DTGVSQNPRHKITKRGQNVTFRCDPISEHNRLYWYRQTLGQGPEFLTYFQNEAQLEKSRLLSDRFSAERPKGSFSTLEIQRTEQGDSAMYLCASSLSPGGYTFGSGTRLTVV.

The rearrangement links TRBV12-5 to TRBJ2-7; D call uncertain. The CDR3 is 12 amino acids. Trimming took off 0 bases at V and 2 bases at J, with 2 bases between the two ends. CDR1 and CDR2 from the germline V gene are LGHNT and FRNRAP. CDR3 sequence reads: CASGLVAYEQYF. Here the CDR3 DNA reads TGTGCTAGTGGTTTGGTGGCCTACGAGCAGTACTTC.

In this sample, this clone turned up a few times. The chain joins TRBV6-5 to TRBJ2-7; D is perhaps TRBD1 (6 bases). V lost 7 bases and J lost 3, with 13 bases in between. The CDR3 spans 13 residues. The germline V gene encodes CDR1 MNHEY and CDR2 SVGAGI. The CDR3 reads CASMTGRGYEQYF. The CDR3 bases are TGTGCCAGCATGACAGGCCGGGGCTACGAGCAGTACTTC.

The genes are TRBV19 and TRBJ1-4, with TRBD1 identical over 8 bases. J lost 8 bases, V lost 5 bases, and 10 bases had no gene match. CDR3 length: 15 amino acids. Germline V gives CDR1 LNHDA, CDR2 SQIVND (reference sequence). The CDR3: CASSHGLRGQEKLFF. CDR3 DNA: TGTGCCAGTAGTCATGGACTCAGGGGGCAAGAAAAACTGTTTTTT.

V usage is TRBV5-6 and J usage is TRBJ1-1; D uncertain. The germline gives CDR1 SGHDT, CDR2 YYEEEE. V lost 5 bases to trimming and J lost 8 bases, with 16 bases between them. The CDR3 has 13 residues. The CDR3 bases are TGTGCCAGCAGGGAACTGGGTCTCAGAGAAGCTTTCTTT. The encoded protein is CASRELGLREAFF.

This rearrangement joins TRBV2 to TRBJ1-5; no clear D. Germline V gene sequence: CDR1 SNHLY, CDR2 FYNNEI. Trimming took off 2 bases at V and 3 bases at J, with 8 bases between the two ends. This CDR3 comprises 14 residues. CDR3: CASSERVINQPQHF. Here the CDR3 DNA reads TGTGCCAGCAGTGAACGGGTTATCAATCAGCCCCAGCATTTT.

In its sample, this clone was seen a few times. This chain joins TRBV7-3 and TRBJ1-1; D is unclear. Germline V gives CDR1 SGHTA, CDR2 FQGTGA. The V and J ends lost 2 bases and 3 bases respectively, with 13 bases between them. CDR3 size: 15 residues. CDR3 region: CASSLVLVGDTEAFF. The DNA of the CDR3 is TGTGCCAGCAGCTTAGTATTAGTCGGGGACACTGAAGCTTTCTTT.

The V and J genes are TRBV7-9 and TRBJ1-2; 7 bases agree with TRBD1. The CDR3 is 16 residues long. Germline V CDR1 and CDR2: SEHNR, FQNEAQ (reference sequence). Unmatched junction bases numbered 16, after V lost 5 bases and J lost 7 bases. CDR3 sequence: CASSPPITTGEGGYTF. The CDR3 bases are TGTGCCAGCAGCCCGCCTATAACCACAGGGGAGGGTGGCTACACCTTC.

The rearrangement joins TRBV4-1 to TRBJ2-6, with 7 bases lining up with TRBD1. The length of the CDR3 is 15 residues. V was clipped by 1 base and J by 4 bases; unmatched bases: 1. Germline V gene lookup returns CDR1 MGHRA and CDR2 YSYEKL. The CDR3, as DNA: TGCGCCAGCAGCCAAGGGACAGGCGGGGCCAACGTCCTGACTTTC. This encodes CASSQGTGGANVLTF.